The 18 T cell receptor beta chains listed next were all sequenced from one sample in a study of control samples from healthy donors and cancer patients. The method was immunoSEQ multiplex PCR; TCRdb's version includes in-frame clones alone and lacks a portion of them. The sample shows some 410,000 clones, around nine tenths of them seen only once. The sequencing input was PBMCs. Every receptor here comes from a man aged 35 to 55 with head and neck cancer.

This clone was found a few times. The V and J genes are TRBV12-5 and TRBJ2-7; 9 positions match TRBD1. The trim removed 6 bases at V and 3 bases at J, leaving 0 bases unmatched. The CDR3 runs to 12 residues. Per the germline V gene, CDR1 is LGHNT and CDR2 is FRNRAP. In nucleotides, the CDR3 is TGTGCTAGTGGGACAGGGGGCTACGAGCAGTACTTC. Translated, it gives CASGTGGYEQYF.

The rearrangement uses TRBV19 and TRBJ1-4; unclear D gene. The CDR3 length is 13 residues. V was shortened by 4 bases and J by 6 bases, with 9 bases between the two germline ends. The germline CDR1 and CDR2 sequences are LNHDA and SQIVND (reference sequence). This CDR3 reads CASSTQTHEKLFF. The DNA of the CDR3 is TGTGCCAGTAGTACCCAGACCCATGAAAAACTGTTTTTT.

The V call is TRBV2, the J call TRBJ1-5; perhaps TRBD1 as D (5 bases). Germline V lookup: CDR1 SNHLY, CDR2 FYNNEI. The CDR3 is made up of 14 amino acids. V was cut by 4 bases and J by 4 bases, with 11 bases left in between. CDR3 DNA: TGTGCCAGCAGTGGAGGCAGGGATAATCAGCCCCAGCATTTT. Its protein product is CASSGGRDNQPQHF.

This chain joins TRBV28 and TRBJ1-6; no firm D call. This CDR3 region has 14 residues. Germline loops: CDR1 MDHEN, CDR2 SYDVKM. V was clipped by 2 bases and J by 6 bases, with 8 bases between them. DNA of the CDR3: TGTGCCAGCAGTTTACGACATATTAATTCACCCCTCCACTTT. Its protein product is CASSLRHINSPLHF.

As to this clone: The sample holds other DNA sequences that translate to the same CDR3. This chain connects TRBV5-1 to TRBJ1-1; D unclear. CDR1 and CDR2 from the germline V gene are SGHRS and YFSETQ. The CDR3 has 13 amino acids. V dropped 0 bases and J dropped 0 bases, with 3 bases sitting between them. In nucleotides, the CDR3 is TGCGCCAGCAGCTTGGGACTGAACACTGAAGCTTTCTTT. This gives the protein CASSLGLNTEAFF.

This chain joins TRBV5-4 and TRBJ1-1; D gene unclear. V was clipped by 4 bases and J by 4 bases, with 20 bases between them. Germline CDR1 and CDR2: SGHNT and YYREEE (reference sequence). This CDR3 is 16 amino acids long. CDR3 loop: CASSPPQRLASTEAFF. In DNA form, the CDR3 reads TGTGCCAGCAGCCCGCCCCAACGACTGGCAAGCACTGAAGCTTTCTTT.

The chain couples TRBV11-3 to TRBJ2-1; 7 bases line up with TRBD2. Germline CDR1 SGHNT, CDR2 YENEEA. Trimming cost V 6 bases and J 7 bases; bases outside gene matches: 15. The CDR3 runs to 16 residues. CDR3 region: CASSLSPGPGGNEQFF. CDR3 nucleotides: TGTGCCAGCAGTCTTTCACCGGGACCGGGGGGAAATGAGCAGTTCTTC.

The chain joins TRBV6-5 to TRBJ2-4; D possibly corresponds to TRBD1 (6 bases). Trimming shortened V by 0 bases and J by 7 bases, and 13 bases separated the two germline ends. Per germline, CDR1 MNHEY and CDR2 SVGAGI. The CDR3 contains 15 residues. For the CDR3, the DNA is TGTGCCAGCAGTTACTCGACCAGGGGAAGGAACATTCAGTACTTC. Its translation: CASSYSTRGRNIQYF.

This clone was detected only once. The gene calls are TRBV5-1 and TRBJ1-1; tentative D call: TRBD1 (6 bases). There are 14 residues in the CDR3. V dropped 0 bases and J dropped 4 bases, with 10 bases sitting between them. The germline gives CDR1 SGHRS, CDR2 YFSETQ. The CDR3 is CASSLVQGSTEAFF. The CDR3 DNA reads TGCGCCAGCAGCTTGGTACAGGGATCCACTGAAGCTTTCTTT.

Note on this clone: A read error may account for a junction end that differs from germline. The chain joins TRBV7-7 to TRBJ2-3; D might be TRBD1 (6 bases). This CDR3 is 13 amino acids long. Germline CDR1 and CDR2: SSHAT and FNYEAQ (reference sequence). CDR3 sequence: CASSPPGADTQYF. For the CDR3, the DNA is TGTGCTAGCAGCCCGCCAGGGGCAGATACGCAGTATTTT.

This sequence joins TRBV19 and TRBJ1-5; D might be TRBD1 (5 bases). Germline CDR1 and CDR2: LNHDA and SQIVND (reference sequence). V lost 6 bases and J lost 4, with 16 bases in between. This CDR3 comprises 15 residues. For the CDR3, the DNA is TGTGCCAGTAGCAGAAATCAAGGGGTTAATCAGCCCCAGCATTTT. Protein product: CASSRNQGVNQPQHF.

The chain has TRBV14 and TRBJ2-1; 7 bases agree with TRBD1. This CDR3 contains 13 residues. Germline assignment: CDR1 SGHDN and CDR2 FVKESK. Trimming took 2 bases from V and 8 from J; bases not matched to a gene: 3. CDR3 in amino acids: CASSQPGQDEQFF. DNA for the CDR3: TGTGCCAGCAGCCAACCCGGACAGGATGAGCAGTTCTTC.

This clone was observed at least ten times. This chain joins TRBV2 and TRBJ1-1; 7 bases are a match to TRBD1. Germline CDR1 is SNHLY and CDR2 is FYNNEI. Unmatched junction bases numbered 8, after V lost 6 bases and J lost 1 base. CDR3 length equals 15 residues. The CDR3: CASSYTGERNTEAFF. The CDR3 coding sequence is TGTGCCAGCAGCTACACAGGGGAGAGGAACACTGAAGCTTTCTTT. Drawing the rest from reference TRBV2 and TRBJ1-1, the complete variable domain is EPEVTQTPSHQVTQMGQEVILRCVPISNHLYFYWYRQILGQKVEFLVSFYNNEISEKSEIFDDQFSVERPDGSNFTLKIRSTKLEDSAMYFCASSYTGERNTEAFFGQGTRLTVV.

The gene calls are TRBV6-5 and TRBJ1-2; D gene ambiguous. The CDR3 has 15 amino acids. Trimming removed 5 bases at V and 2 bases at J, with 15 bases between. Germline CDR1 is MNHEY and CDR2 is SVGAGI. The CDR3 DNA follows: TGTGCCAGCAGTCCGGGGAGAAGAGCGAACTATGGCTACACCTTC. It codes for CASSPGRRANYGYTF.

The chain employs TRBV2 and TRBJ2-5; either TRBD1 or TRBD2 may supply D (7 bases each). The CDR3 is 12 residues long. Trimming stripped 10 bases from V and 4 bases from J, with 13 bases between. Per germline, CDR1 SNHLY and CDR2 FYNNEI. CDR3 nucleotide sequence: TGTGCCACCCAGGGGGGGCTAGAGACCCAGTACTTC. It codes for CATQGGLETQYF.

The sample holds one count of this clone. Here the CDR3 DNA reads TGTGCCAGCAGCACCAGGGACAGGGTTTCAGATACGCAGTATTTT. Translating gives CASSTRDRVSDTQYF. V gene TRBV9 combines with J gene TRBJ2-3; 9 bases fit TRBD1. The CDR3 runs to 15 residues. V gave up 4 bases and J gave up 4 bases; unmatched junction bases: 7. Per germline, CDR1 SGDLS and CDR2 YYNGEE.

This chain connects TRBV5-5 to TRBJ2-5; no firm D call. Trimming left V 0 bases short and J 5 bases short, with 14 bases between. Germline-derived CDR1 and CDR2 are SGHKS and YYEKEE (reference sequence). CDR3 size: 15 residues. CDR3 nucleotide sequence: TGTGCCAGCAGCTTGGGGTCCGGGTACCCGGAGACCCAGTACTTC. Encoded protein: CASSLGSGYPETQYF.

The rearrangement links TRBV7-9 to TRBJ2-3; the D call may be TRBD1 or TRBD2 (5 bases each). The V end was cut by 5 bases, the J end by 2 bases, with 14 bases between. Germline CDR1 is SEHNR and CDR2 is FQNEAQ (reference sequence). The CDR3 runs 15 residues. The CDR3 is CASSPEGQSTDTQYF. CDR3 bases: TGTGCCAGCAGCCCCGAGGGGCAGTCCACAGATACGCAGTATTTT.